Given below is one T cell receptor (beta chain) in context. Its antigen is undetermined. The sample belongs to a study of cytotoxic CD8 clonotypes in ibrutinib-treated CLL. Study overall: Included were about 11 relapsed/refractory and over 14 treatment-naive patients, of whom roughly 17 were IGHV unmutated. Patients attained approximately 24 partial and 2 complete responses; at median 68 months, approximately 15 remained remitted while 12 progressed.

Repertoires were generated with immunoSEQ multiplex PCR, while TCRdb's copy carries only in-frame clones and drops some. The sample carries 150,000 or so clones, 79% recorded once. Study results and limitations: At the start, clonality exceeded age-matched healthy donors and followed circulating CD8+ T-cell counts.

Germline assignment: CDR1 SEHNR and CDR2 FQNEAQ (reference sequence). V was clipped by 1 base and J by 4 bases, with 14 bases between them. The CDR3 length is 16 residues. The genes are TRBV7-9 and TRBJ2-1; unclear D gene. The receptor was derived from a human donor with chronic lymphocytic leukemia. The sequencing here drew on PBMCs, taken after 12 months of ibrutinib treatment. CDR3 sequence reads: CASSLVGYTWYNEQFF. CDR3 bases: TGTGCCAGCAGCTTAGTTGGCTACACTTGGTACAATGAGCAGTTCTTC.